The clone carrying this T cell receptor (beta chain) was picked up a small number of times. Its antigen is still unknown. This specimen comes from a study of T-cell memory formation after mild COVID-19. Overall study findings and caveats: The main location of contracting CD4+ clones was CM and EM, and that of contracting CD8+ clones was EMRA. Within pre-infection memory, some responding clones were found, suggesting cross-reactive memory joined. A balance of CD4 and CD8 characterized clones contracting day 15 to 85, whereas later expanders leaned CD4+.

Constant-segment-primed 5'RACE gave TCR alpha and TCR beta cDNA libraries with sample barcodes and UMIs. In TCRdb, the 5' RACE reads were re-called with MiXCR into one record per CDR3 protein. This sample has under 400,000 distinct CDR3 sequences, with around 21% found just once. The CDR3 length is 16 residues. Germline V lookup: CDR1 SGHVS, CDR2 FQNEAQ. The junction had 11 bases not matched to a gene; V was cut back by 5 bases and J by 6 bases. This TCR derives from an adult woman who had mild COVID-19 (a few samples of this study predate the infection). Cell type and time point are not known. Sequenced material: PBMCs or a T cell subset sorted from them (not recorded which). This sequence joins TRBV7-8 and TRBJ2-3; TRBD2 matches 10 bases. The CDR3 is CASSRPSSGRGDTQYF. The CDR3 DNA reads as TGTGCCAGCAGCCGACCATCTAGCGGGAGAGGTGATACGCAGTATTTT.